This TCR beta chain appears in the sequencing data of a study of blood T cells in healthy people across ages. Isolating PBMCs gave at least 7 million of these cells per sample. The use of a sample-barcoded 5' primer and a J-beta primer mix characterized a second PCR of about 6 to 12 cycles. Each cDNA molecule received a tag from a template-switch adaptor that had 12 random nucleotides. Via MiXCR, TCRdb re-called the 5' RACE reads, giving one row per CDR3 protein. The table shows fewer than 1,000,000 distinct CDR3 sequences, with 40% to 50% occurring only once. Sequences were obtained from blood. The sequence was collected from a man in his sixties in good health.

The CDR3 reads CATSSRLAGYEQYF. The CDR3 DNA sequence: TGTGCCACCAGCAGTAGGCTAGCGGGTTACGAGCAGTACTTC. This sequence joins TRBV15 and TRBJ2-7; 8 bases are a match to TRBD2. V was clipped by 3 bases and J by 4 bases; unmatched bases: 5. Germline V gene lookup returns CDR1 LNHNV and CDR2 YYDKDF (reference sequence). This CDR3 contains 14 residues.